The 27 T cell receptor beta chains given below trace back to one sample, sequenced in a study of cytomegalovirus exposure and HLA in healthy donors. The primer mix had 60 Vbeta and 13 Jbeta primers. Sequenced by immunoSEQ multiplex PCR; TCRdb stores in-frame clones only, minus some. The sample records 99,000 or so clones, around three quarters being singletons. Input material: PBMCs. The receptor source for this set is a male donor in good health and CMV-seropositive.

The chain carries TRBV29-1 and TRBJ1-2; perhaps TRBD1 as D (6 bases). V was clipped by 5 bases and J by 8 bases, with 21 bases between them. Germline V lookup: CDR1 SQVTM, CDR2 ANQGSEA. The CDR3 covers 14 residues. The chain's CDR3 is CSVPGEGQGFGYTF. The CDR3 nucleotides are TGCAGCGTTCCAGGGGAAGGGCAAGGTTTCGGCTACACCTTC.

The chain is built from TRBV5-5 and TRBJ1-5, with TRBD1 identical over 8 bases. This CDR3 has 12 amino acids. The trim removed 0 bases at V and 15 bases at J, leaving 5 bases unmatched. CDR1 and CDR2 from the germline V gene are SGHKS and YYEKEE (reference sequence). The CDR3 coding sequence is TGTGCCAGCAGCTTGGGGGGGACAGGAGGGCATTTT. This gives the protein CASSLGGTGGHF.

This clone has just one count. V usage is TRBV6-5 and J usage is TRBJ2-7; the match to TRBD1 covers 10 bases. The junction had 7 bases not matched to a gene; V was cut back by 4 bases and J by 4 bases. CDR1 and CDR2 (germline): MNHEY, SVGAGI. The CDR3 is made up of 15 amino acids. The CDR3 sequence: CASSSPGTGVYEQYF. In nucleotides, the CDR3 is TGTGCCAGCAGTTCCCCCGGGACAGGGGTTTACGAGCAGTACTTC.

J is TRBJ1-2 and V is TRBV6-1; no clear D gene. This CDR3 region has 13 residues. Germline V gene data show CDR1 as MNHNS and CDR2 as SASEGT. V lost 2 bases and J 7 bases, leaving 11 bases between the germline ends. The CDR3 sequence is CASSELWSGGYTF. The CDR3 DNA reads TGTGCCAGCAGTGAATTATGGAGTGGTGGCTACACCTTC.

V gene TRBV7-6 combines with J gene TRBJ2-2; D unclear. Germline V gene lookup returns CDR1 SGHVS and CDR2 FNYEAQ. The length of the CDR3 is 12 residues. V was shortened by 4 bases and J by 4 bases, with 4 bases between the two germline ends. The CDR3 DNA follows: TGTGCCAGCAGCTCCAGCACCGGGGAGCTGTTTTTT. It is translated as CASSSSTGELFF. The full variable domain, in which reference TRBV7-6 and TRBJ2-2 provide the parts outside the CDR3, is GAGVSQSPRYKVTKRGQDVALRCDPISGHVSLYWYRQALGQGPEFLTYFNYEAQQDKSGLPNDRFSAERPEGSISTLTIQRTEQRDSAMYRCASSSSTGELFFGEGSRLTVL.

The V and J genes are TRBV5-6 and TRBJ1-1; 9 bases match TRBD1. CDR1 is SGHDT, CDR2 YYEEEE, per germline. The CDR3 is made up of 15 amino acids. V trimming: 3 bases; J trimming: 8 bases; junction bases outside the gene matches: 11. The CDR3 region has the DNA TGTGCCAGCAGCTCCAGACAGGGGGGAGGAGTCGAAGCTTTCTTT. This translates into CASSSRQGGGVEAFF.

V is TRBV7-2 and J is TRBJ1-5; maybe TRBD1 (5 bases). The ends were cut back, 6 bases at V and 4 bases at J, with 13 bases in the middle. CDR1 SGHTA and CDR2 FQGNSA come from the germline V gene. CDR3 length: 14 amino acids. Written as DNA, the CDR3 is TGTGCCAGCAGTCCCGGGGGGGGGAATCAGCCCCAGCATTTT. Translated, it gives CASSPGGGNQPQHF. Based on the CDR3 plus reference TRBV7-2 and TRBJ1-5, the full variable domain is GAGVSQSPSNKVTEKGKDVELRCDPISGHTALYWYRQSLGQGLEFLIYFQGNSAPDKSGLPSDRFSAERTGGSVSTLTIQRTQQEDSAVYLCASSPGGGNQPQHFGDGTRLSIL.

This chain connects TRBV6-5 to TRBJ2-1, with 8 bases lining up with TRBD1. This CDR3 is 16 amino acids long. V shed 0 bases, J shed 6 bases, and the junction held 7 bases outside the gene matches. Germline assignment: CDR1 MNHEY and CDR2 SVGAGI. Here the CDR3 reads CASSYSWTGYTNEQFF. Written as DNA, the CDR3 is TGTGCCAGCAGTTACTCCTGGACAGGGTATACCAATGAGCAGTTCTTC.

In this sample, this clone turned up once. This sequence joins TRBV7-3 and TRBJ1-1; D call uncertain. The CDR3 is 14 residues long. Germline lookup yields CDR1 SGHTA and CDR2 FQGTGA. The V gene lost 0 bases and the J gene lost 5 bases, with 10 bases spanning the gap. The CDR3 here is CASSLTGRNTEAFF. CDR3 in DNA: TGTGCCAGCAGCTTAACAGGGAGAAATACTGAAGCTTTCTTT.

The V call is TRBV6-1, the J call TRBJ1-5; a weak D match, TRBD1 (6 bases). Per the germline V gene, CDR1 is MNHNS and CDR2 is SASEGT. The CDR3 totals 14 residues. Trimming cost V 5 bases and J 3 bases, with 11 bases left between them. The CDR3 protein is CASSPGAFNQPQHF. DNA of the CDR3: TGTGCCAGCAGTCCAGGGGCATTCAATCAGCCCCAGCATTTT.

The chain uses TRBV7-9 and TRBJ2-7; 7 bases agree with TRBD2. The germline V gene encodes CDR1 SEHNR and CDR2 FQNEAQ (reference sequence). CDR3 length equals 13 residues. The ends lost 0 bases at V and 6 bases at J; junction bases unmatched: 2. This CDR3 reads CASSLAWGGEQYF. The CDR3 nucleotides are TGTGCCAGCAGCTTAGCGTGGGGGGGCGAGCAGTACTTC.

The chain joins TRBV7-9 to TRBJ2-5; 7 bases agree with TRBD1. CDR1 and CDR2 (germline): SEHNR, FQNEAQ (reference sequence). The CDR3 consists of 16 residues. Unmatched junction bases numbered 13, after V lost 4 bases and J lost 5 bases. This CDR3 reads CASSWFSGQPSETQYF. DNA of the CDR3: TGTGCCAGCAGCTGGTTCTCGGGACAGCCAAGTGAGACCCAGTACTTC.

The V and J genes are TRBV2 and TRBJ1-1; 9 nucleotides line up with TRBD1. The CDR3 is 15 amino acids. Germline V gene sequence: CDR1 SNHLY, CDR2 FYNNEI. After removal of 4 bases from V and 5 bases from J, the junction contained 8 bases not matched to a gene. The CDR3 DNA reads TGTGCCAGCAGTGCTCAGGGACAGGGCCGGACTGAAGCTTTCTTT. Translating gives CASSAQGQGRTEAFF.

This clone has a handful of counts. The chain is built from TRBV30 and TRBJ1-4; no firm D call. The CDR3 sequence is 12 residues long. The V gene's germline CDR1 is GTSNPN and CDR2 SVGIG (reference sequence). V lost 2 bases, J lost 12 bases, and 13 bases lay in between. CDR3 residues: CAWSIGRRELFF. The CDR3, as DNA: TGTGCCTGGAGTATAGGGAGAAGAGAACTGTTTTTT.

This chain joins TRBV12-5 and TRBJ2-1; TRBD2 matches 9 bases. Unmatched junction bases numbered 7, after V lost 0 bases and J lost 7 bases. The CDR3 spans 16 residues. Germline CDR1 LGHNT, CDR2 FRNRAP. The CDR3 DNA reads TGTGCTAGTGGTTTGGTCGCCGGGACTAGCTTTAATGAGCAGTTCTTC. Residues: CASGLVAGTSFNEQFF.

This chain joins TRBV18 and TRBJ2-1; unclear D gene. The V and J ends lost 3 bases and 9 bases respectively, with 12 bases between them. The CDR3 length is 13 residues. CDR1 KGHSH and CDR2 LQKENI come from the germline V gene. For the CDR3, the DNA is TGTGCCAGCTCACCTCAGTCAGGTGGTGAGCAGTTCTTC. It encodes CASSPQSGGEQFF.

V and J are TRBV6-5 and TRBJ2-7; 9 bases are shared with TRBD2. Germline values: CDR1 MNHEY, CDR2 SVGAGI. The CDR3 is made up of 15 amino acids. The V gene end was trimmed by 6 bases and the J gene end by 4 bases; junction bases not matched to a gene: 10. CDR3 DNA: TGTGCCAGCAGCTCGTTTAGCGGGGGCGTATACGAGCAGTACTTC. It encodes CASSSFSGGVYEQYF.

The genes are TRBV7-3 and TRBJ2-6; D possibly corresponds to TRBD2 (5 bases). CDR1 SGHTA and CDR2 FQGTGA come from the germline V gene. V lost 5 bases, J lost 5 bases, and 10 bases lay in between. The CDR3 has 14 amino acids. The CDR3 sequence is CASSLEERANVLTF. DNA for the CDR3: TGTGCCAGCAGCCTGGAGGAACGGGCCAACGTCCTGACTTTC. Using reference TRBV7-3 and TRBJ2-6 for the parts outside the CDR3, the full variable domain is GAGVSQTPSNKVTEKGKYVELRCDPISGHTALYWYRQSLGQGPEFLIYFQGTGAADDSGLPNDRFFAVRPEGSVSTLKIQRTERGDSAVYLCASSLEERANVLTFGAGSRLTVL.

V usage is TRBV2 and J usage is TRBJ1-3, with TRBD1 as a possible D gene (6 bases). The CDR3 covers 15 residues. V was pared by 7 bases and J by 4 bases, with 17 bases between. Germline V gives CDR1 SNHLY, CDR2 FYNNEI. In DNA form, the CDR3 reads TGTGCCAGCATTCAATTCGGGGGGCTCGGAAACACCATATATTTT. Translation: CASIQFGGLGNTIYF.

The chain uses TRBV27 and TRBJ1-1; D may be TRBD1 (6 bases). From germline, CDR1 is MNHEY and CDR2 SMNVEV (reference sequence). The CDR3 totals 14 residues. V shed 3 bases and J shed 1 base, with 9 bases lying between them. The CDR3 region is CASSFYRENTEAFF. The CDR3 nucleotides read TGTGCCAGCAGTTTTTACAGGGAGAACACTGAAGCTTTCTTT.

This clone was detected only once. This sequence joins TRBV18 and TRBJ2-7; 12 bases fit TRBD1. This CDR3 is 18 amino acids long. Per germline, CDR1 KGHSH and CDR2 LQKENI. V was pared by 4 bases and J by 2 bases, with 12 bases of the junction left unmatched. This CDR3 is CASSRGQGAPRRPYEQYF. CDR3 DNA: TGTGCCAGCTCACGGGGACAGGGGGCGCCCCGCAGGCCCTACGAGCAGTACTTC. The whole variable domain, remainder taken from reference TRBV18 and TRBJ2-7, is NAGVMQNPRHLVRRRGQEARLRCSPMKGHSHVYWYRQLPEEGLKFMVYLQKENIIDESGMPKERFSAEFPKEGPSILRIQQVVRGDSAAYFCASSRGQGAPRRPYEQYFGPGTRLTVT.

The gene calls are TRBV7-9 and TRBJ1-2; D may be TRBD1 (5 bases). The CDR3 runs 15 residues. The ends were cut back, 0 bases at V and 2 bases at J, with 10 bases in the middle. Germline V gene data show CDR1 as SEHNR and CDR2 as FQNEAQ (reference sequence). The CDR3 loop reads CASSLAETENYGYTF. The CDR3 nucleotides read TGTGCCAGCAGCTTAGCCGAGACAGAAAACTATGGCTACACCTTC.

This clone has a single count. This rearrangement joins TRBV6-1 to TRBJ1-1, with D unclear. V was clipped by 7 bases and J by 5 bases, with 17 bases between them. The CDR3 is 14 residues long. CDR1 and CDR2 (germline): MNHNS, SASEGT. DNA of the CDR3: TGTGCCAGCACTCAAGTGTGGAGGGAGACTGAAGCTTTCTTT. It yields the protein CASTQVWRETEAFF.

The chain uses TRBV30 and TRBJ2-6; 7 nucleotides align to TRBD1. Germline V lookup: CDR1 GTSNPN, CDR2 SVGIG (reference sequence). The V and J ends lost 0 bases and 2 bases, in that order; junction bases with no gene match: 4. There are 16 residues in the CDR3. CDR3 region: CAWSVLGGTGANVLTF. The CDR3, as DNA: TGTGCCTGGAGTGTACTAGGGGGCACTGGGGCCAACGTCCTGACTTTC.

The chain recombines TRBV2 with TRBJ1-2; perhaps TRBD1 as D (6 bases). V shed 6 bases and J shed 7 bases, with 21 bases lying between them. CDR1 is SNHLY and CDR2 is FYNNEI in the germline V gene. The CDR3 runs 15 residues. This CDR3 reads CASRPGPGGHLGYTF. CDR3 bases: TGTGCCAGCAGACCTGGTCCCGGGGGGCATCTTGGCTACACCTTC.

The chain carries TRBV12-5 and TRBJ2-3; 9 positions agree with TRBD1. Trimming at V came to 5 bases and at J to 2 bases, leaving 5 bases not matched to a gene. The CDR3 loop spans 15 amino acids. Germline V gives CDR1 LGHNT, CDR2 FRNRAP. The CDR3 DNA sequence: TGTGCTAGTGGTGGGAGGACAGGGGACACAGATACGCAGTATTTT. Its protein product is CASGGRTGDTDTQYF.

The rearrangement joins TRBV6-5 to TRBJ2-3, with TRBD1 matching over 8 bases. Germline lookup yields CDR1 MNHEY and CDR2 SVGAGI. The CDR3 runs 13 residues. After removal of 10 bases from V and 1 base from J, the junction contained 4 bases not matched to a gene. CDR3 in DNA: TGTGCCACCCAGGGGGCGGGCACAGATACGCAGTATTTT. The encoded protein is CATQGAGTDTQYF.